This T cell receptor beta chain came from a study of blood T cell repertoires in COVID-19. Study summary: Acute-phase and convalescent COVID-19 samples originated in the United States, Italy and Spain. PBMCs, B-cell-depleted T cells, or T cells were the source of the cDNA or gDNA that made up the material.

J gave up 10 bases and V 2 bases, and 11 bases lay outside the gene matches. The CDR3 runs 16 residues. Germline assignment: CDR1 SGHTS and CDR2 YDEGEE. In the original analysis: Amplification with reference gene primers provided the estimates of nucleated cell counts. Some clones are missing from TCRdb's copy, which holds only in-frame ones; the method was immunoSEQ multiplex PCR. V, J and clone size derive from that table, while D and trimming were established from the DNA sequence. This repertoire shows more than 25,000 clones, approximately 92% found once; its top ten account for roughly half. The genes are TRBV5-8 and TRBJ1-6; 8 bases fit TRBD1. Sample: peripheral blood. The TCR comes from a human donor with acute or convalescent COVID-19. The donor label of this sample is uncertain. Here the CDR3 reads CASSFDRGAGWSPLHF. CDR3 in DNA: TGTGCCAGCAGCTTCGACAGGGGCGCGGGTTGGTCACCCCTCCACTTT.